This passage covers 7 T cell receptor beta chains from one sample sequenced in a study of T cell responses to AZD1222 COVID-19 vaccine. Sequenced by immunoSEQ multiplex PCR; TCRdb stores in-frame clones only, minus some. The profile covers approximately 140,000 clones, with about 90% appearing a single time and over 3% taken by the ten largest. The sample was peripheral blood, taken 28 days after the second AZD1222 dose. The receptors derive from an adult who received the AZD1222 COVID-19 vaccine.

A single count supports this clone. The CDR3 nucleotides read TGTGCCAGCAGCCGGGCTAATGAAAAACTGTTTTTT. Residues: CASSRANEKLFF. The genes are TRBV3-1 (or the pseudogene TRBV3-2) and TRBJ1-4; no clear D. The V gene's germline CDR1 is LGHDT and CDR2 YNNKEL (reference sequence). Trimming took off 4 bases at V and 3 bases at J, with 3 bases between the two ends. The CDR3 contains 12 residues.

This clone appeared a single time. The chain combines TRBV28 with TRBJ2-7, with 8 bases lining up with TRBD1. Unmatched junction bases numbered 7, after V lost 4 bases and J lost 2 bases. CDR1 is MDHEN and CDR2 is SYDVKM in the germline V gene. The CDR3 is 15 amino acids. This CDR3 is CASSYTDRATYEQYF. Written as DNA, the CDR3 is TGTGCCAGCAGTTACACGGACAGGGCCACCTACGAGCAGTACTTC.

V is TRBV11-2 and J is TRBJ1-6; 8 nucleotides line up with TRBD1. Germline V gene lookup returns CDR1 SGHAT and CDR2 FQNNGV. This CDR3 has 14 amino acids. The V gene end was trimmed by 3 bases and the J gene end by 9 bases; junction bases not matched to a gene: 4. The CDR3 DNA reads as TGTGCCAGCAGCTTGGGGCAGGGGGCTTCACCCCTCCACTTT. Residues: CASSLGQGASPLHF.

V is TRBV5-8 and J is TRBJ1-2, with D tentatively TRBD1 (5 bases). The CDR3 is 14 residues long. The germline V gene encodes CDR1 SGHTS and CDR2 YDEGEE. The V and J ends lost 1 base and 4 bases respectively, with 11 bases between them. The CDR3 sequence is CASSLRGVIYGYTF. CDR3 DNA sequence: TGTGCCAGCAGCTTGAGGGGAGTCATCTATGGCTACACCTTC.

This chain connects TRBV7-9 to TRBJ2-7; a weak D match, TRBD1 (5 bases). CDR1 and CDR2 (germline): SEHNR, FQNEAQ (reference sequence). The CDR3 spans 11 residues. V was clipped by 2 bases and J by 6 bases, with 5 bases between them. The CDR3 nucleotides are TGTGCCAGCAGCTTACAGGGCGAGCAGTACTTC. This gives the protein CASSLQGEQYF.

The chain uses TRBV30 and TRBJ1-1; tentatively, D is TRBD1 (6 bases). With 2 bases removed from V and 3 bases from J, the gap between germline ends came to 13 bases. From germline, CDR1 is GTSNPN and CDR2 SVGIG (reference sequence). CDR3 length: 14 amino acids. This CDR3 is CAWSTGRRDTEAFF. The CDR3 DNA follows: TGTGCCTGGAGTACAGGGCGACGGGACACTGAAGCTTTCTTT. Combining the CDR3 with reference TRBV30 and TRBJ1-1 gives the whole variable domain SQTIHQWPATLVQPVGSPLSLECTVEGTSNPNLYWYRQAAGRGLQLLFYSVGIGQISSEVPQNLSASRPQDRQFILSSKKLLLSDSGFYLCAWSTGRRDTEAFFGQGTRLTVV.

The rearrangement joins TRBV2 to TRBJ2-5; TRBD1 or TRBD2 may be the D gene (5 bases each). Deletions cut 7 bases from V and 2 bases from J, with 11 bases between. Germline CDR1 is SNHLY and CDR2 is FYNNEI. This CDR3 has 13 residues. This CDR3 reads CASKRDLQETQYF. For the CDR3, the DNA is TGTGCCAGCAAACGGGACCTACAAGAGACCCAGTACTTC.